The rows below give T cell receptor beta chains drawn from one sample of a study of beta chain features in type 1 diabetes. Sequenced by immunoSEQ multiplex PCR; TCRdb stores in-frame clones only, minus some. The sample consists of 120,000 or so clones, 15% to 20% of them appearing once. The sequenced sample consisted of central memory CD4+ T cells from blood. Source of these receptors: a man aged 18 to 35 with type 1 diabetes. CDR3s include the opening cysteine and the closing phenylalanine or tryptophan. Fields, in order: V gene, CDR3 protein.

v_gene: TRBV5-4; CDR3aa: CASSWDSYEQYF
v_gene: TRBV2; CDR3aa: CASSPGYRDRRQETQYF
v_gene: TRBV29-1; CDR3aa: CSVETVAADNYGYTF
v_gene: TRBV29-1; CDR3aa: CSAGTGASNQPQHF
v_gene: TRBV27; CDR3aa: CASSSTGLITEAFF
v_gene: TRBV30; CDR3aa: CAWSVGGKGNEQFF
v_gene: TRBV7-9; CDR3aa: CASSSGIPMGTDTQYF
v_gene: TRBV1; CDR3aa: CTSRFGWDEQYF
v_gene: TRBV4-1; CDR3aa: CASSQAFTSGGYEQFF
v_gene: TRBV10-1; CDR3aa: CASSESTRDEQFF
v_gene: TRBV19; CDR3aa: CASRSMGTGTTGELFF
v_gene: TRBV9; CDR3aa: CASSVGTETGTEAFF
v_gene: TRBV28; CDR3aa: CASTLLPGQGNTEAFF
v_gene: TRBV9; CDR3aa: CASSVDGHGGTEAFF
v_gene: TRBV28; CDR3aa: CASSFKATEAFF
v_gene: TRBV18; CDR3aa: CASSPQGAVGEQYF
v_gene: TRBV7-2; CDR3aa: CASSPGLAGKTQYF
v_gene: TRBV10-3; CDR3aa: CAISELETSLYNEQFF
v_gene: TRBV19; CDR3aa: CASRETEQAKNIQYF
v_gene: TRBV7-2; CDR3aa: CASRLRDTQYF